The 3 T cell receptor beta chains given below trace back to one sample, sequenced in a study of cytomegalovirus exposure and HLA in healthy donors. Primers: 60 Vbeta forward and 13 Jbeta reverse. Sequencing was performed with immunoSEQ multiplex PCR; in TCRdb, only in-frame clones are kept and a portion is missing. In the table there are 110,000 to 150,000 clones, around 79% of which are singletons. Sequenced material: PBMCs. All receptors come from a woman aged 25-40 years in good health and CMV-seronegative.

J is TRBJ2-7 and V is TRBV6-5; D is unclear. CDR3 length equals 13 residues. Per the germline V gene, CDR1 is MNHEY and CDR2 is SVGAGI. The ends were cut back, 4 bases at V and 6 bases at J, with 13 bases in the middle. CDR3 in DNA: TGTGCCAGCAGTTTGCCCGGGTCCCGCGAGCAGTACTTC. Its translation: CASSLPGSREQYF.

V gene TRBV2 combines with J gene TRBJ1-5, with TRBD1 matching over 7 bases. Trimming cost V 5 bases and J 2 bases; bases outside gene matches: 3. The CDR3 runs to 14 residues. Germline V lookup: CDR1 SNHLY, CDR2 FYNNEI. The CDR3 spells CASSTDRGNQPQHF. In nucleotides, the CDR3 is TGTGCCAGCAGTACCGACAGGGGCAATCAGCCCCAGCATTTT.

The chain links TRBV7-9 to TRBJ2-7; TRBD1 aligns across 7 bases. CDR3 length: 15 amino acids. The J segment lost 5 bases and the V segment lost 4 bases, leaving 11 bases of the junction unmatched. Germline-derived CDR1 and CDR2 are SEHNR and FQNEAQ (reference sequence). In nucleotides, the CDR3 is TGTGCCAGCAGCTACACAGGGGTTGCGCAGCACGAGCAGTACTTC. Translated, it gives CASSYTGVAQHEQYF.